The 26 T cell receptor beta chains reported below all come from one sample, sequenced in a study of Ad26.COV2.S vaccination and SARS-CoV-2 variants (dated by TCRdb to about 2021). Library prep was done by the immunoSEQ multiplex PCR assay. In its TCRdb copy, this immuneACCESS table keeps in-frame sequences only and misses some clones. Where compared with another copy, unresolved V genes explain less than half of these, and the others have no known cause. The sample has hundreds of thousands of clones on record, more than 70% of them singletons. The ten top clones hold about 1.5% of the sample. The label giving this sample's treatment or condition can be read as: 15 to 20 received Ad26.COV2.S at low or high dose, single or two shots; about 5 received placebo; per-sample allocation not given. For vaccine and placebo recipients, repertoires were sequenced using samples collected on day 63 after the first injection.

Here the sequenced sample was peripheral blood, taken in a trial of Ad26.COV2.S vaccine versus placebo. The receptors were sampled from a person aged 18-65 years who received the Ad26.COV2.S COVID-19 vaccine or a placebo.

The CDR3 DNA follows: TGTGCCTGTTATAGCGGGAGCACCAATGAGCAGTTCTTC. Residues: CACYSGSTNEQFF. The rearrangement links TRBV30 to TRBJ2-1, with 9 bases identical to TRBD2. V trimming: 6 bases; J trimming: 6 bases; junction bases outside the gene matches: 6. Per germline, CDR1 GTSNPN and CDR2 SVGIG (reference sequence). The CDR3 is 13 residues long.

The rearrangement uses TRBV7-9 and TRBJ2-5, with D tentatively TRBD2 (7 bases). Germline V gene sequence: CDR1 SEHNR, CDR2 FQNEAQ (reference sequence). This CDR3 spans 15 amino acids. Trimming cost V 4 bases and J 5 bases, with 17 bases left between them. The CDR3 DNA reads TGTGCCAGCAGCTCGAACCGGGGGGCGGCGGAGACCCAGTACTTC. Protein: CASSSNRGAAETQYF.

This clone was found once. The chain recombines TRBV2 with TRBJ2-7; possibly TRBD1 for D (5 bases). Germline lookup yields CDR1 SNHLY and CDR2 FYNNEI. The CDR3 has 15 amino acids. The ends were cut back, 6 bases at V and 2 bases at J, with 17 bases in the middle. The CDR3 coding sequence is TGTGCCAGCAGCCTAGGATCAGGGTTCCCCTACGAGCAGTACTTC. It specifies CASSLGSGFPYEQYF.

The gene calls are TRBV6-1 and TRBJ1-2; D not resolved. The CDR3 consists of 14 residues. Germline assignment: CDR1 MNHNS and CDR2 SASEGT. V lost 1 base and J lost 7, with 13 bases in between. CDR3 region: CASSEGGNFGGYTF. CDR3 nucleotides: TGTGCCAGCAGTGAAGGAGGGAACTTTGGTGGCTACACCTTC.

This chain connects TRBV7-9 to TRBJ2-7; 8 positions agree with TRBD1. J was trimmed by 1 base and V by 4 bases; bases with no gene match: 6. The CDR3 has 15 amino acids. Germline values: CDR1 SEHNR, CDR2 FQNEAQ (reference sequence). The chain's CDR3 is CASSSSGGWSYEQYF. The CDR3, as DNA: TGTGCCAGCAGCTCCTCAGGGGGCTGGTCCTACGAGCAGTACTTC.

A word on this clone: The same CDR3 can be traced to other DNA sequences in this sample. The chain joins TRBV9 to TRBJ1-6, with D tentatively TRBD1 (5 bases). The ends were cut back, 0 bases at V and 10 bases at J, with 11 bases in the middle. Looked up from germline, CDR1 is SGDLS and CDR2 is YYNGEE. CDR3 length equals 14 residues. The CDR3 region has the DNA TGTGCCAGCAGCGTAGCTGGGGGGGGATCACCCCTCCACTTT. Encoded protein: CASSVAGGGSPLHF.

This chain joins TRBV5-1 and TRBJ1-2; 7 bases line up with TRBD1. V shed 4 bases, J shed 4 bases, and the junction held 7 bases outside the gene matches. CDR3 length equals 14 residues. Germline-derived CDR1 and CDR2 are SGHRS and YFSETQ. CDR3 bases: TGCGCCAGCAGCCCGGGACAGTTTTTCTATGGCTACACCTTC. This translates into CASSPGQFFYGYTF. The full variable domain, completed using reference TRBV5-1 and TRBJ1-2, is KAGVTQTPRYLIKTRGQQVTLSCSPISGHRSVSWYQQTPGQGLQFLFEYFSETQRNKGNFPGRFSGRQFSNSRSEMNVSTLELGDSALYLCASSPGQFFYGYTFGSGTRLTVV.

J is TRBJ2-1 and V is TRBV29-1; 10 bases line up with TRBD1. The germline V gene has CDR1 SQVTM and CDR2 ANQGSEA. The ends lost 5 bases at V and 7 bases at J; junction bases unmatched: 8. The CDR3 has 14 amino acids. CDR3: CSVHRQGAANEQFF. DNA for the CDR3: TGCAGCGTTCACCGACAGGGGGCCGCTAATGAGCAGTTCTTC.

The V gene is TRBV2, the J gene TRBJ2-5; 7 bases map to TRBD1. There are 15 residues in the CDR3. The germline gives CDR1 SNHLY, CDR2 FYNNEI. Trimming cost V 4 bases and J 0 bases; bases outside gene matches: 5. In DNA, the CDR3 is TGTGCCAGCAGTGGGGGACAGCTGAACCAAGAGACCCAGTACTTC. Protein: CASSGGQLNQETQYF.

As concerns this clone: The junction departs from germline at one end; a sequencing error may be responsible. Written as DNA, the CDR3 is TGTGCTAGCAGCTTATTTTCGACTAGCGGGGGCCAAGAGACCCAGTACTTC. Protein product: CASSLFSTSGGQETQYF. J is TRBJ2-5 and V is TRBV7-7; 12 nucleotides match TRBD2. There are 17 residues in the CDR3. Germline CDR1 SSHAT, CDR2 FNYEAQ (reference sequence).

This sequence joins TRBV7-2 and TRBJ1-5; D is possibly TRBD1 (6 bases). Deletions cut 5 bases from V and 8 bases from J, with 19 bases between. Germline CDR1 reads SGHTA; CDR2 reads FQGNSA. The CDR3 has 15 amino acids. The CDR3 nucleotides read TGTGCCAGCAGCCCTAGATGGGGAGGGGGAGAGCCCCAGCATTTT. Protein product: CASSPRWGGGEPQHF.

The gene calls are TRBV18 and TRBJ2-7; a possible D gene is TRBD2 (6 bases). CDR1 KGHSH and CDR2 LQKENI come from the germline V gene. V lost 3 bases, J lost 3 bases, and 12 bases lay in between. CDR3 size: 14 residues. CDR3 nucleotides: TGTGCCAGCTCACCCGGAGCGGGTAGCTACGAGCAGTACTTC. Protein product: CASSPGAGSYEQYF. Drawing the rest from reference TRBV18 and TRBJ2-7, the complete variable domain is NAGVMQNPRHLVRRRGQEARLRCSPMKGHSHVYWYRQLPEEGLKFMVYLQKENIIDESGMPKERFSAEFPKEGPSILRIQQVVRGDSAAYFCASSPGAGSYEQYFGPGTRLTVT.

The sample holds a few counts of this clone. This chain uses TRBV6-2 or TRBV6-3 with TRBJ1-1; D unclear. Germline lookup yields CDR1 MNHEY and CDR2 SVGEGT. The CDR3 length is 13 residues. Trimming took off 2 bases at V and 4 bases at J, with 8 bases between the two ends. The CDR3 DNA reads as TGTGCCAGCAGTTACACCGGCGTCACTGAAGCTTTCTTT. Its translation is CASSYTGVTEAFF.

The chain couples TRBV7-9 to TRBJ2-7; 10 bases line up with TRBD2. Germline CDR1 reads SEHNR; CDR2 reads FQNEAQ (reference sequence). The trim removed 6 bases at V and 2 bases at J, leaving 7 bases unmatched. The CDR3 length is 15 residues. Here the CDR3 reads CASSPGTSATYEQYF. The CDR3 region has the DNA TGTGCCAGCAGTCCCGGGACTAGCGCTACCTACGAGCAGTACTTC.

The CDR3 reads CASSYGTGGGEAFF. As DNA, the CDR3 is TGTGCCAGCAGTTATGGGACAGGGGGCGGTGAAGCTTTCTTT. The V call is TRBV6-6, the J call TRBJ1-1; the match to TRBD1 covers 12 bases. CDR1 is MNHNY, CDR2 SVGAGI, per germline (reference sequence). Trimming took 3 bases from V and 7 from J; bases not matched to a gene: 3. The CDR3 spans 14 residues.

This chain joins TRBV29-1 and TRBJ1-1; D is perhaps TRBD1 (5 bases). The CDR3 totals 11 residues. CDR1 SQVTM and CDR2 ANQGSEA come from the germline V gene. The CDR3 spells CSAGRNTEAFF. CDR3 sequence (DNA): TGCAGTGCAGGGAGGAACACTGAAGCTTTCTTT.

This clone was picked up one time. The CDR3 DNA reads as TGCGCCAGCAGCTTGGCCTGGGGAACGGGCGGGACTGAAGCTTTCTTT. It translates to CASSLAWGTGGTEAFF. The genes are TRBV5-1 and TRBJ1-1; D call uncertain. The CDR3 sequence is 16 residues long. The V end was cut by 0 bases, the J end by 5 bases, with 17 bases between. Germline lookup yields CDR1 SGHRS and CDR2 YFSETQ.

V and J are TRBV6-5 and TRBJ2-3; D remains ambiguous. CDR3 length: 13 amino acids. Trimming took off 4 bases at V and 2 bases at J, with 7 bases between the two ends. Germline V gives CDR1 MNHEY, CDR2 SVGAGI. The CDR3 sequence: CASSSRATDTQYF. The CDR3, as DNA: TGTGCCAGCAGTTCCCGCGCCACAGATACGCAGTATTTT.

The chain is built from TRBV3-1 (or the pseudogene TRBV3-2) and TRBJ1-5, with D tentatively TRBD1 (6 bases). Germline V gene data show CDR1 as LGHDT and CDR2 as YNNKEL (reference sequence). There are 16 residues in the CDR3. V gave up 4 bases and J gave up 3 bases, with 16 bases separating them. Here the CDR3 reads CASSPALDSLNQPQHF. CDR3 DNA: TGTGCCAGCAGCCCGGCCCTGGACAGTCTCAATCAGCCCCAGCATTTT.

J is TRBJ1-6 and V is TRBV2; D remains unclear. The CDR3 extends over 15 amino acids. Germline CDR1 reads SNHLY; CDR2 reads FYNNEI. Trimming removed 1 base from V and 4 bases from J, with 8 bases in between. CDR3 nucleotides: TGTGCCAGCAGTGAAGAACAGCCATATAATTCACCCCTCCACTTT. Its translation is CASSEEQPYNSPLHF.

The rearrangement uses TRBV2 and TRBJ2-5; 7 bases align to TRBD1. The CDR3 length is 16 residues. Germline V gives CDR1 SNHLY, CDR2 FYNNEI. The V and J ends lost 5 bases and 0 bases, in that order; junction bases with no gene match: 9. The CDR3 bases are TGTGCCAGCAGTAGGGGACAGAGTTATTACCAAGAGACCCAGTACTTC. It translates to CASSRGQSYYQETQYF.

In this sample, this clone turned up a few times. The chain recombines TRBV7-9 with TRBJ1-6; TRBD1 is a possible D gene (5 bases). The CDR3 spans 15 residues. V lost 0 bases to trimming and J lost 5 bases, with 8 bases between them. The germline gives CDR1 SEHNR, CDR2 FQNEAQ (reference sequence). This chain's CDR3 is CASSLAGTDNSPLHF. CDR3 bases: TGTGCCAGCAGCTTAGCAGGGACCGATAATTCACCCCTCCACTTT. Filled out from reference TRBV7-9 and TRBJ1-6, the complete variable domain reads DTGVSQNPRHKITKRGQNVTFRCDPISEHNRLYWYRQTLGQGPEFLTYFQNEAQLEKSRLLSDRFSAERPKGSFSTLEIQRTEQGDSAMYLCASSLAGTDNSPLHFGNGTRLTVT.

This rearrangement joins TRBV6-5 to TRBJ2-7, with 8 bases matching TRBD1. The CDR3 runs to 14 residues. Germline CDR1 and CDR2: MNHEY and SVGAGI. Trimming took 6 bases from V and 1 from J; bases not matched to a gene: 5. This CDR3 is CASSPGQGSYEQYF. The CDR3 nucleotides are TGTGCCAGCAGCCCCGGACAGGGATCCTACGAGCAGTACTTC.

This chain uses TRBV6-6 with TRBJ2-7; a weak D match, TRBD1 (6 bases). Germline V gene sequence: CDR1 MNHNY, CDR2 SVGAGI (reference sequence). V shed 5 bases and J shed 4 bases, with 12 bases lying between them. The CDR3 is made up of 13 amino acids. DNA of the CDR3: TGTGCCAGCAGTCCCCGGACAGCTTACGAGCAGTACTTC. It specifies CASSPRTAYEQYF.

The chain has TRBV20-1 and TRBJ1-2; possible D gene TRBD1, 5 bases. CDR3 length: 14 amino acids. Deletions cut 3 bases from V and 2 bases from J, with 13 bases between. Germline V gene sequence: CDR1 DFQATT, CDR2 SNEGSKA (reference sequence). The CDR3 region is CSASRGTGNYGYTF. CDR3 bases: TGCAGTGCTAGTCGAGGGACGGGGAACTATGGCTACACCTTC.

The chain links TRBV9 to TRBJ2-1; unclear D gene. Germline values: CDR1 SGDLS, CDR2 YYNGEE. This CDR3 is built from 14 residues. With 4 bases removed from V and 6 bases from J, the gap between germline ends came to 14 bases. As DNA, the CDR3 is TGTGCCAGCAGCCCACTCACAAGTCCCAATGAGCAGTTCTTC. Protein sequence: CASSPLTSPNEQFF.